Each of the 29 T cell receptor beta chains below was sequenced from the same sample in a study of T-cell reconstitution after alpha-beta-depleted transplantation in children. Using unique molecular identifiers, the investigators prepared the TCRbeta library. TCRdb called the PCR reads again in MiXCR, with one record for every CDR3 protein. The top ten clones hold around 4% of a sample with roughly 610,000 distinct CDR3 sequences, about 11% of them seen once. The sample here was PBMCs from the stem cell graft donor, taken from the stem cell graft. These receptors came from a human donor who donated a stem cell graft to a child with acute myeloid leukemia.

The rearrangement joins TRBV24-1 to TRBJ2-1, with D perhaps being TRBD1 or TRBD2 (5 bases each). Germline V CDR1 and CDR2: KGHDR, SFDVKD. This CDR3 spans 17 amino acids. The V end lost 3 bases, the J end lost 0 bases, and 14 bases lay between the germline ends. DNA for the CDR3: TGTGCCACCAGTGATCCCGGGACGGCCACCTCCTACAATGAGCAGTTCTTC. This encodes CATSDPGTATSYNEQFF.

The J gene is TRBJ1-2, the V gene TRBV12-3 or TRBV12-4, with unresolved D. The CDR3 loop spans 13 amino acids. The V end was cut by 3 bases, the J end by 1 base, with 6 bases between. The CDR3 protein is CASSFQNNYGYTF. CDR3 in DNA: TGTGCCAGCAGTTTTCAGAATAACTATGGCTACACCTTC.

The chain joins TRBV10-3 to TRBJ1-2; maybe TRBD1 (5 bases). The CDR3 sequence is 14 residues long. The V gene lost 4 bases and the J gene lost 8 bases, with 17 bases spanning the gap. Germline V lookup: CDR1 ENHRY, CDR2 SYGVKD. This chain's CDR3 is CAISAGRASEGYTF. The CDR3 DNA sequence: TGTGCCATCAGTGCGGGCAGGGCCTCTGAGGGCTACACCTTC.

This chain uses TRBV30 with TRBJ1-1; 9 nucleotides match TRBD1. V gave up 2 bases and J gave up 5 bases; unmatched junction bases: 6. The CDR3 has 14 amino acids. Germline lookup yields CDR1 GTSNPN and CDR2 SVGIG (reference sequence). In DNA, the CDR3 is TGTGCCTGGAGTAAGTTGACAGGGGGTACTGAAGCTTTCTTT. Amino acid sequence: CAWSKLTGGTEAFF. The whole variable domain, remainder taken from reference TRBV30 and TRBJ1-1, is SQTIHQWPATLVQPVGSPLSLECTVEGTSNPNLYWYRQAAGRGLQLLFYSVGIGQISSEVPQNLSASRPQDRQFILSSKKLLLSDSGFYLCAWSKLTGGTEAFFGQGTRLTVV.

A few counts support this clonotype. The rearrangement uses TRBV12-3 or TRBV12-4 and TRBJ2-7; D not certain. The V end lost 3 bases, the J end lost 3 bases, and 9 bases lay between the germline ends. The CDR3 totals 13 residues. In DNA, the CDR3 is TGTGCCAGCAGTTTTAACAGCCTCTACGAGCAGTACTTC. This translates into CASSFNSLYEQYF.

This clonotype occurred a few times. J is TRBJ2-5 and V is TRBV7-2, with 11 bases fitting TRBD2. Germline V gene lookup returns CDR1 SGHTA and CDR2 FQGNSA. This CDR3 region has 16 residues. The V segment lost 4 bases and the J segment 1 base; nucleotides outside the gene matches: 5. The CDR3 spells CASSSYSGRGQETQYF. Written as DNA, the CDR3 is TGTGCCAGCAGCTCCTATAGCGGGAGGGGCCAAGAGACCCAGTACTTC. Full variable domain (rest looked up from reference TRBV7-2 and TRBJ2-5): GAGVSQSPSNKVTEKGKDVELRCDPISGHTALYWYRQSLGQGLEFLIYFQGNSAPDKSGLPSDRFSAERTGGSVSTLTIQRTQQEDSAVYLCASSSYSGRGQETQYFGPGTRLLVL.

This clonotype was seen at least ten times. The chain carries TRBV7-2 and TRBJ2-7; D gene uncertain. The V end was cut by 5 bases, the J end by 3 bases, with 17 bases between. Germline loops: CDR1 SGHTA, CDR2 FQGNSA. This CDR3 region has 15 residues. The chain's CDR3 is CASSPGRETYYEQYF. CDR3 nucleotide sequence: TGTGCCAGCAGCCCCGGTAGGGAAACCTACTACGAGCAGTACTTC. Looking up the rest from reference TRBV7-2 and TRBJ2-7 gives the full variable domain: GAGVSQSPSNKVTEKGKDVELRCDPISGHTALYWYRQSLGQGLEFLIYFQGNSAPDKSGLPSDRFSAERTGGSVSTLTIQRTQQEDSAVYLCASSPGRETYYEQYFGPGTRLTVT.

The chain couples TRBV29-1 to TRBJ2-7, with D perhaps matching TRBD1 or TRBD2 (5 bases each). The V end lost 4 bases, the J end lost 0 bases, and 10 bases lay between the germline ends. The CDR3 is 13 amino acids. CDR1 and CDR2 (germline): SQVTM, ANQGSEA. The CDR3 DNA reads as TGCAGCGTTGTCTGGGACGGCTCCTACGAGCAGTACTTC. It is translated as CSVVWDGSYEQYF.

The gene calls are TRBV7-2 and TRBJ2-7, with 14 bases matching TRBD2. CDR3 length: 17 amino acids. Germline lookup yields CDR1 SGHTA and CDR2 FQGNSA. V lost 2 bases to trimming and J lost 6 bases; unmatched junction nucleotides: 9. CDR3 in amino acids: CASSLRAGTSGSPEQYF. CDR3 DNA sequence: TGTGCCAGCAGCTTAAGGGCGGGGACTAGCGGGAGTCCCGAGCAGTACTTC.

This clonotype was seen a handful of times. The CDR3 region is CSVALAGRRWEQYF. The CDR3 region has the DNA TGCAGCGTTGCGCTAGCGGGGAGGAGGTGGGAGCAGTACTTC. The V call is TRBV29-1, the J call TRBJ2-7; the match to TRBD2 covers 9 bases. Germline CDR1 reads SQVTM; CDR2 reads ANQGSEA. Losses at the gene ends were 4 bases for V and 7 bases for J; bases not matched to a gene: 11. The CDR3 extends over 14 amino acids.

The gene calls are TRBV12-3 or TRBV12-4 and TRBJ2-7; 7 positions agree with TRBD2. The CDR3 runs to 13 residues. Trimming cost V 6 bases and J 5 bases; bases outside gene matches: 7. The DNA of the CDR3 is TGTGCCAGCAGGGGGGAGGGCTGGGACGAGCAGTACTTC. Translation gives CASRGEGWDEQYF.

CDR3 residues: CASRGSGQVEAFF. In DNA, the CDR3 is TGTGCCAGCAGGGGATCCGGACAGGTTGAAGCTTTCTTT. The chain joins TRBV7-2 to TRBJ1-1; 7 bases align to TRBD1. This CDR3 has 13 amino acids. CDR1 is SGHTA and CDR2 is FQGNSA in the germline V gene. The junction had 8 bases not matched to a gene; V was cut back by 6 bases and J by 7 bases. Filled out from reference TRBV7-2 and TRBJ1-1, the complete variable domain reads GAGVSQSPSNKVTEKGKDVELRCDPISGHTALYWYRQSLGQGLEFLIYFQGNSAPDKSGLPSDRFSAERTGGSVSTLTIQRTQQEDSAVYLCASRGSGQVEAFFGQGTRLTVV.

This clonotype occurred a few times. The chain links TRBV20-1 to TRBJ2-3, with D possibly TRBD2 on 5 matching bases. Per germline, CDR1 DFQATT and CDR2 SNEGSKA (reference sequence). This CDR3 has 15 residues. The ends were cut back, 2 bases at V and 1 base at J, with 13 bases in the middle. This CDR3 is CSARQEMRGTDTQYF. DNA of the CDR3: TGCAGTGCTAGACAGGAGATGAGGGGCACAGATACGCAGTATTTT.

The chain recombines TRBV5-1 with TRBJ1-1; unclear D gene. CDR1 and CDR2 from the germline V gene are SGHRS and YFSETQ. The ends were cut back, 3 bases at V and 5 bases at J, with 11 bases in the middle. The CDR3 runs to 13 residues. The CDR3 DNA is TGCGCCAGCAGCTCGTCCCCAGGTACTGAAGCTTTCTTT. It translates to CASSSSPGTEAFF.

This clonotype was observed a handful of times. The chain employs TRBV4-3 and TRBJ2-4; D remains ambiguous. Between the trimmed V and J ends, which lost 0 bases and 6 bases, there was a span of 12 bases. This CDR3 spans 15 amino acids. Germline loops: CDR1 LGHNA, CDR2 YSLEER. In nucleotides, the CDR3 is TGCGCCAGCAGCCAAGATAAGGGAAAGGCAAACATTCAGTACTTC. It specifies CASSQDKGKANIQYF.

This clonotype was seen repeatedly, ten times or more. CDR3 loop: CSARHRFGGQPQHF. For the CDR3, the DNA is TGCAGTGCAAGACACCGCTTTGGAGGTCAGCCCCAGCATTTT. The gene calls are TRBV20-1 and TRBJ1-5; the D is unclear. Germline-derived CDR1 and CDR2 are DFQATT and SNEGSKA (reference sequence). V was cut by 6 bases and J by 6 bases, with 18 bases left in between. The CDR3 length is 14 residues.

This clonotype was seen many times. The CDR3 nucleotides are TGTGCCAGCAGTTTTACTAGGGAGTACACTGAAGCTTTCTTT. Amino acid sequence: CASSFTREYTEAFF. This rearrangement joins TRBV12-3 or TRBV12-4 to TRBJ1-1; no clear D gene. This CDR3 region has 14 residues. Trimming pared 3 bases from V and 3 bases from J, leaving 11 bases between.

This clonotype has ten or more counts. This chain connects TRBV11-1 to TRBJ2-5; D possibly corresponds to TRBD1 (6 bases). The CDR3 length is 15 residues. The germline gives CDR1 SGHAT, CDR2 FQDESV (reference sequence). Trimming shortened V by 5 bases and J by 2 bases, and 15 bases separated the two germline ends. CDR3 protein: CASSPVGTLQETQYF. For the CDR3, the DNA is TGTGCCAGCAGCCCTGTCGGGACACTTCAAGAGACCCAGTACTTC.

This clonotype was seen ten or more times. The gene calls are TRBV5-1 and TRBJ2-1; 13 nucleotides line up with TRBD2. With V trimmed by 2 bases and J by 4 bases, 6 bases remained unmatched. This CDR3 has 17 residues. Germline lookup yields CDR1 SGHRS and CDR2 YFSETQ. CDR3 DNA sequence: TGCGCCAGCAGCTTACGCACGACTAGCGGGGGGTACAATGAGCAGTTCTTC. It specifies CASSLRTTSGGYNEQFF. The entire variable domain, with the rest obtained from reference TRBV5-1 and TRBJ2-1, is as follows: KAGVTQTPRYLIKTRGQQVTLSCSPISGHRSVSWYQQTPGQGLQFLFEYFSETQRNKGNFPGRFSGRQFSNSRSEMNVSTLELGDSALYLCASSLRTTSGGYNEQFFGPGTRLTVL.

The rearrangement joins TRBV9 to TRBJ2-3; 9 bases are shared with TRBD2. Looked up from germline, CDR1 is SGDLS and CDR2 is YYNGEE. The V and J ends lost 4 bases and 0 bases, in that order; junction bases with no gene match: 12. This CDR3 comprises 18 residues. The CDR3: CASSPDERTSASTDTQYF. The CDR3 DNA sequence: TGTGCCAGCAGCCCAGACGAGAGGACTAGCGCTAGCACAGATACGCAGTATTTT.

This clonotype was seen repeatedly, ten times or more. The chain combines TRBV20-1 with TRBJ1-5; D gene uncertain. There are 13 residues in the CDR3. With 3 bases removed from V and 1 base from J, the gap between germline ends came to 7 bases. Germline-derived CDR1 and CDR2 are DFQATT and SNEGSKA (reference sequence). CDR3 coding DNA: TGCAGTGCTAGGTTGGACAGCAATCAGCCCCAGCATTTT. Its translation is CSARLDSNQPQHF.

This clonotype was counted only a few times. CDR3 coding DNA: TGTGCCAGCAGCCAAGGACAGCTTAAAAACATTCAGTACTTC. Protein product: CASSQGQLKNIQYF. V gene TRBV12-3 or TRBV12-4 combines with J gene TRBJ2-4; weak D call: TRBD1 (6 bases). The length of the CDR3 is 14 residues. The ends were cut back, 6 bases at V and 4 bases at J, with 13 bases in the middle.

J is TRBJ2-2 and V is TRBV20-1; D perhaps matches TRBD1 (9 bases). With 6 bases removed from V and 4 bases from J, the gap between germline ends came to 21 bases. Germline V lookup: CDR1 DFQATT, CDR2 SNEGSKA (reference sequence). The CDR3 covers 16 residues. DNA for the CDR3: TGCAGTGCCCAGAACAGGGGGCGGGGGGTCACCGGGGAGCTGTTTTTT. Translating it yields CSAQNRGRGVTGELFF.

This clonotype was picked up many times. The rearrangement links TRBV20-1 to TRBJ2-1; 7 bases match TRBD2. The CDR3 runs 17 residues. J gave up 0 bases and V 0 bases, and 8 bases lay outside the gene matches. CDR1 and CDR2 from the germline V gene are DFQATT and SNEGSKA (reference sequence). Here the CDR3 reads CSARDGRGTSSYNEQFF. CDR3 sequence (DNA): TGCAGTGCTAGAGATGGGAGGGGTACAAGCTCCTACAATGAGCAGTTCTTC.

This clonotype showed up many times. V is TRBV27 and J is TRBJ2-7; either TRBD1 or TRBD2 may fit D (5 bases each). V lost 2 bases, J lost 0 bases, and 11 bases lay in between. Germline loops: CDR1 MNHEY, CDR2 SMNVEV (reference sequence). The CDR3 contains 15 residues. CDR3 amino acids: CASSLGGRISYEQYF. DNA for the CDR3: TGTGCCAGCAGTTTAGGGGGACGGATCTCCTACGAGCAGTACTTC.

This clonotype was observed a handful of times. The chain has TRBV7-2 and TRBJ2-5, with D tentatively TRBD1 (5 bases). Germline V CDR1 and CDR2: SGHTA, FQGNSA. V lost 1 base, J lost 5 bases, and 14 bases lay in between. This CDR3 has 15 residues. The CDR3 reads CASSLVPLGPETQYF. For the CDR3, the DNA is TGTGCCAGCAGCTTAGTCCCTCTGGGGCCGGAGACCCAGTACTTC.

This clonotype was detected a few times. This chain connects TRBV10-3 to TRBJ2-2; 9 bases align to TRBD2. CDR3 length: 15 residues. Looked up from germline, CDR1 is ENHRY and CDR2 is SYGVKD. After removal of 6 bases from V and 1 base from J, the junction contained 3 bases not matched to a gene. The CDR3 nucleotides read TGTGCCATCAGCCGACTAGCGGAGAACACCGGGGAGCTGTTTTTT. It specifies CAISRLAENTGELFF.

The CDR3 nucleotides read TGTGCCAGCATCACCAGCCACGGGACAGGGATCGGCGGTTCTGGTGGAAACACCATATATTTT. Protein: CASITSHGTGIGGSGGNTIYF. The chain recombines TRBV27 with TRBJ1-3; the match to TRBD1 covers 9 bases. Trimming cost V 7 bases and J 3 bases; bases outside gene matches: 25. CDR1 and CDR2 from the germline V gene are MNHEY and SMNVEV (reference sequence). CDR3 size: 21 residues.

The V gene is TRBV7-8, the J gene TRBJ2-5, with 9 positions matching TRBD2. The CDR3 spans 19 residues. Trimming cost V 0 bases and J 5 bases; bases outside gene matches: 16. Germline CDR1 is SGHVS and CDR2 is FQNEAQ. This CDR3 is CASSLARVGLARRSETQYF. The CDR3 bases are TGTGCCAGCAGCTTAGCGCGGGTAGGACTAGCGAGGAGATCTGAGACCCAGTACTTC.